A single sample is the source of the 26 T cell receptor beta chains below, sequenced in a study of T cells after yellow fever vaccination. One entry per CDR3 protein, called by TCRdb with MiXCR from the 5' RACE reads. The repertoire has roughly 250,000 distinct CDR3 sequences, over 10% of them found once; the top ten carry 0.5% to 0.6%. Sequenced here: CD4+ T cells sorted from PBMCs, sampled 45 days after the yellow fever booster vaccination. The receptor set was obtained from a man aged 30 to 39 who received the YFV17D yellow fever vaccine.

In its sample, this clonotype was seen a few times. The CDR3 sequence is CASSQTSGYEQYF. The DNA for the CDR3 is TGTGCCAGCAGCCAGACTAGCGGCTACGAGCAGTACTTC. The chain couples TRBV7-9 to TRBJ2-7; 9 bases map to TRBD2. V gave up 5 bases and J gave up 3 bases; unmatched junction bases: 2. Germline V lookup: CDR1 SEHNR, CDR2 FQNEAQ (reference sequence). The CDR3 runs to 13 residues.

This clonotype was seen a few times. V usage is TRBV7-2 and J usage is TRBJ2-7; no clear D. V dropped 5 bases and J dropped 6 bases, with 8 bases sitting between them. The CDR3 runs 11 residues. Germline V gene data show CDR1 as SGHTA and CDR2 as FQGNSA. The CDR3: CASSRQFEQYF. CDR3 coding DNA: TGTGCCAGCAGCCGACAATTCGAGCAGTACTTC.

The sample holds many counts of this clonotype. This sequence joins TRBV4-2 and TRBJ2-1; D is undetermined. The germline V gene encodes CDR1 LGHNA and CDR2 YNFKEQ. The germline V and J ends were trimmed by 0 bases and 3 bases, with 12 bases remaining between them. CDR3 length equals 16 residues. The DNA of the CDR3 is TGTGCCAGCAGCCAAGAACGGTTAGGGTTCTACAATGAGCAGTTCTTC. It translates to CASSQERLGFYNEQFF.

V is TRBV29-1 and J is TRBJ2-3; TRBD2 agrees at 11 bases. The junction had 3 bases not matched to a gene; V was cut back by 1 base and J by 3 bases. Germline lookup yields CDR1 SQVTM and CDR2 ANQGSEA. CDR3 length: 15 residues. Here the CDR3 reads CSVEGVAGGTDTQYF. The CDR3 bases are TGCAGCGTTGAAGGAGTAGCGGGAGGGACAGATACGCAGTATTTT.

This chain links TRBV9 with TRBJ2-5; 10 bases are a match to TRBD2. The CDR3 is 16 amino acids. After removal of 5 bases from V and 4 bases from J, the junction contained 11 bases not matched to a gene. Per germline, CDR1 SGDLS and CDR2 YYNGEE. The CDR3 here is CASSPQEREGRETQYF. CDR3 DNA sequence: TGTGCCAGCAGTCCCCAAGAGCGGGAGGGCCGAGAGACCCAGTACTTC.

The J gene is TRBJ2-7, the V gene TRBV7-9; 12 nucleotides line up with TRBD2. The length of the CDR3 is 19 residues. The ends lost 5 bases at V and 4 bases at J; junction bases unmatched: 18. Germline V gene sequence: CDR1 SEHNR, CDR2 FQNEAQ (reference sequence). DNA for the CDR3: TGTGCCAGCAGCGCCCGACTAGCGGGAGTGAGGGGGGATGGGTACGAGCAGTACTTC. Protein product: CASSARLAGVRGDGYEQYF. The variable domain in full, completed from reference TRBV7-9 and TRBJ2-7, reads DTGVSQNPRHKITKRGQNVTFRCDPISEHNRLYWYRQTLGQGPEFLTYFQNEAQLEKSRLLSDRFSAERPKGSFSTLEIQRTEQGDSAMYLCASSARLAGVRGDGYEQYFGPGTRLTVT.

To note about this clonotype: A junction boundary mismatches the germline segment, possibly from a read error. V usage is TRBV12-3 or TRBV12-4 and J usage is TRBJ1-2; the D gene is possibly TRBD1 (6 bases). This CDR3 is built from 12 residues. Here the CDR3 DNA reads TGTGCCAGCAATCCGACAGGAGCCAGCCGCCACTTC. Residues: CASNPTGASRHF.

The chain has TRBV7-8 and TRBJ2-1; D tentatively reads TRBD1 or TRBD2 (6 bases each). Germline V gene sequence: CDR1 SGHVS, CDR2 FQNEAQ. The CDR3 totals 15 residues. V was trimmed by 3 bases and J by 1 base, leaving 10 bases between them. This CDR3 reads CASSFRGQSYNEQFF. Written as DNA, the CDR3 is TGTGCCAGCAGCTTCCGGGGGCAGTCCTACAATGAGCAGTTCTTC.

The sample holds a few counts of this clonotype. The genes are TRBV29-1 and TRBJ2-3; 7 bases map to TRBD2. CDR3 length: 13 residues. With V trimmed by 5 bases and J by 6 bases, 8 bases remained unmatched. Germline loops: CDR1 SQVTM, CDR2 ANQGSEA. The chain's CDR3 is CSVQAGAKDTQYF. CDR3 bases: TGCAGCGTTCAGGCGGGAGCGAAGGATACGCAGTATTTT.

This clonotype occurred a few times. The chain combines TRBV10-2 with TRBJ2-2; D assignment may be TRBD1 or TRBD2 (6 bases each). The CDR3 spans 14 residues. V was pared by 6 bases and J by 1 base, with 9 bases between. In germline, CDR1 is WSHSY, CDR2 SAAADI. In DNA form, the CDR3 reads TGCGCCAGCAGACAGGGAGGGAACACCGGGGAGCTGTTTTTT. Protein product: CASRQGGNTGELFF.

This clonotype was picked up many times. In DNA, the CDR3 is TGTGCCAGCGCGGGGCCTAGCGGGAGGGCGGACGAGCAGTACTTC. Amino acid sequence: CASAGPSGRADEQYF. This chain uses TRBV6-4 with TRBJ2-7; TRBD2 agrees at 12 bases. The germline V gene has CDR1 MRHNA and CDR2 SNTAGT. The CDR3 spans 15 residues. V was clipped by 8 bases and J by 5 bases; unmatched bases: 10.

The chain carries TRBV18 and TRBJ2-3; the match to TRBD2 covers 9 bases. There are 18 residues in the CDR3. After removal of 3 bases from V and 0 bases from J, the junction contained 10 bases not matched to a gene. Germline lookup yields CDR1 KGHSH and CDR2 LQKENI. The DNA for the CDR3 is TGTGCCAGCTCACCTTCTCGGGCTAGCGGGATAAGCACAGATACGCAGTATTTT. Translation: CASSPSRASGISTDTQYF.

J is TRBJ2-1 and V is TRBV12-3 or TRBV12-4; a weak D match, TRBD2 (5 bases). V was trimmed by 2 bases and J by 2 bases, leaving 7 bases between them. CDR3 length: 14 amino acids. The CDR3 nucleotides are TGTGCCAGCAGTTTAACTAGAACCTACAATGAGCAGTTCTTC. Translated, it gives CASSLTRTYNEQFF.

The rearrangement uses TRBV5-1 and TRBJ2-7, with TRBD2 matching 8 bases. The CDR3 spans 14 residues. V lost 2 bases, J lost 5 bases, and 6 bases stayed unmatched. Germline values: CDR1 SGHRS, CDR2 YFSETQ. In DNA form, the CDR3 reads TGCGCCAGCAGCTTCGGGAGGGTTATACACGAGCAGTACTTC. It encodes CASSFGRVIHEQYF.

This clonotype was recorded a few times. The chain has TRBV5-1 and TRBJ2-3; 7 bases match TRBD2. The CDR3 totals 16 residues. Germline lookup yields CDR1 SGHRS and CDR2 YFSETQ. V shed 0 bases, J shed 1 base, and the junction held 5 bases outside the gene matches. CDR3 sequence reads: CASSLAASGGTDTQYF. DNA of the CDR3: TGCGCCAGCAGCTTGGCGGCTAGCGGAGGCACAGATACGCAGTATTTT. The complete variable domain, with remaining parts taken from reference TRBV5-1 and TRBJ2-3, reads KAGVTQTPRYLIKTRGQQVTLSCSPISGHRSVSWYQQTPGQGLQFLFEYFSETQRNKGNFPGRFSGRQFSNSRSEMNVSTLELGDSALYLCASSLAASGGTDTQYFGPGTRLTVL.

Only a few counts were recorded for this clonotype. The chain joins TRBV7-2 to TRBJ2-1, with D maybe TRBD1 (5 bases). The CDR3 is made up of 11 amino acids. CDR1 and CDR2 from the germline V gene are SGHTA and FQGNSA. Trimming took 3 bases from V and 13 from J, leaving 10 bases between them. The CDR3 is CASSFLTGQFF. DNA for the CDR3: TGTGCCAGCAGCTTTCTAACAGGACAGTTCTTC.

This clonotype showed up just a few times. V gene TRBV7-2 combines with J gene TRBJ2-7; D remains unclear. Germline V gene lookup returns CDR1 SGHTA and CDR2 FQGNSA. The CDR3 has 13 amino acids. With 0 bases removed from V and 2 bases from J, the gap between germline ends came to 5 bases. The CDR3 is CASSLALPYEQYF. CDR3 bases: TGTGCCAGCAGCTTAGCCCTCCCCTACGAGCAGTACTTC. Supplemented by reference TRBV7-2 and TRBJ2-7, the full variable domain reads GAGVSQSPSNKVTEKGKDVELRCDPISGHTALYWYRQSLGQGLEFLIYFQGNSAPDKSGLPSDRFSAERTGGSVSTLTIQRTQQEDSAVYLCASSLALPYEQYFGPGTRLTVT.

This clonotype was seen a few times. V usage is TRBV28 and J usage is TRBJ2-1; possible D gene TRBD2, 5 bases. V gave up 3 bases and J gave up 1 base, with 16 bases separating them. CDR1 and CDR2 from the germline V gene are MDHEN and SYDVKM. This CDR3 region has 17 residues. CDR3 DNA: TGTGCCAGCAGTTTTGGGCTAGCTGGGGAGTCCTACAATGAGCAGTTCTTC. This sequence encodes CASSFGLAGESYNEQFF.

This clonotype was seen repeatedly, ten times or more. The chain has TRBV6-6 and TRBJ1-5; unclear D gene. From germline, CDR1 is MNHNY and CDR2 SVGAGI (reference sequence). There are 12 residues in the CDR3. V gave up 9 bases and J gave up 3 bases, with 9 bases separating them. The CDR3 DNA reads as TGTGCCAGTAGCGGCACCAATCAGCCCCAGCATTTT. Amino acids: CASSGTNQPQHF.

A few counts support this clonotype. CDR3 residues: CASSLFEDTQYF. CDR3 in DNA: TGCGCCAGCAGCTTGTTTGAGGATACGCAGTATTTT. This rearrangement joins TRBV5-1 to TRBJ2-3; D ambiguous. Looked up from germline, CDR1 is SGHRS and CDR2 is YFSETQ. The ends were cut back, 1 base at V and 6 bases at J, with 6 bases in the middle. This CDR3 is built from 12 residues.

This clonotype occurred a few times. The chain is built from TRBV7-2 and TRBJ1-3; maybe TRBD1 (5 bases). V lost 3 bases, J lost 1 base, and 10 bases lay in between. The CDR3 runs to 15 residues. Germline lookup yields CDR1 SGHTA and CDR2 FQGNSA. DNA of the CDR3: TGTGCCAGCAGCTTCTCCCGGACATCTGGAAACACCATATATTTT. Translation: CASSFSRTSGNTIYF.

The gene calls are TRBV4-3 and TRBJ1-3; TRBD1 agrees at 8 bases. Germline V gene data show CDR1 as LGHNA and CDR2 as YSLEER. After removal of 5 bases from V and 3 bases from J, the junction contained 9 bases not matched to a gene. The CDR3 totals 16 residues. The CDR3: CASSGETGAVGNTIYF. The CDR3 region has the DNA TGCGCCAGCAGCGGAGAGACAGGGGCTGTTGGAAACACCATATATTTT.

V gene TRBV24-1 combines with J gene TRBJ2-1, with D perhaps TRBD1 (6 bases). V gave up 11 bases and J gave up 0 bases, with 16 bases separating them. Germline CDR1 reads KGHDR; CDR2 reads SFDVKD. This CDR3 region has 15 residues. In nucleotides, the CDR3 is TGTGCCAACAGGGTGGACTTAAGCTCCTACAATGAGCAGTTCTTC. Residues: CANRVDLSSYNEQFF.

The V call is TRBV20-1, the J call TRBJ2-2; D perhaps matches TRBD2 (5 bases). This CDR3 spans 14 amino acids. V shed 4 bases and J shed 5 bases, with 14 bases lying between them. In germline, CDR1 is DFQATT, CDR2 SNEGSKA (reference sequence). As DNA, the CDR3 is TGCAGTGCTATATTCGCGGGTAATACCGGGGAGCTGTTTTTT. Its translation is CSAIFAGNTGELFF.

This clonotype has only a few counts. The chain recombines TRBV7-2 with TRBJ2-3, with TRBD2 matching over 9 bases. The ends lost 7 bases at V and 0 bases at J; junction bases unmatched: 5. The CDR3 totals 15 residues. CDR1 is SGHTA, CDR2 FQGNSA, per germline. The CDR3 nucleotides read TGTGCCAGCAACCCGCGGGGGGGTAGCACAGATACGCAGTATTTT. This gives the protein CASNPRGGSTDTQYF.

The chain employs TRBV24-1 and TRBJ2-1, with 9 positions matching TRBD2. V lost 3 bases to trimming and J lost 4 bases; unmatched junction nucleotides: 12. Germline CDR1 and CDR2: KGHDR and SFDVKD. The CDR3 consists of 18 residues. In DNA, the CDR3 is TGTGCCACCAGTGATCTCGGGACTAGCCGAGATAGGTACAATGAGCAGTTCTTC. It is translated as CATSDLGTSRDRYNEQFF.